This T cell receptor beta chain stems from a study of radiation and T cells in renal cell carcinoma. Findings and limits, study-wide: From baseline, blood top tumor clonotypes peaked at 2 weeks post-radiation.

The time point here: baseline pretreatment blood. Treatment: 15 Gy SBRT to primary tumor, nephrectomy 4 weeks later. After SBRT, blood was collected at 2 and 4 weeks, plus baseline. The patient's renal cell carcinoma had clear cell pathology. This CDR3 region has 17 residues. V was clipped by 0 bases and J by 2 bases, with 14 bases between them. Germline V lookup: CDR1 ENHRY, CDR2 SYGVKD. This clone has just one count. Its target is not known. TCRdb's copy holds only in-frame clones and misses some; the assay was immunoSEQ multiplex PCR. The sample contains some 140,000 clones, 70% to 90% of which appear only once.

The rearrangement uses TRBV10-3 and TRBJ1-5; D unclear. The sequence was obtained from a woman between 50 and 59 years old with renal cell carcinoma. The source was blood, collected from a patient whose treatment included radiotherapy and nephrectomy. The CDR3: CAISESLGKLGNQPQHF. As DNA, the CDR3 is TGTGCCATCAGTGAGTCCCTGGGGAAATTGGGCAATCAGCCCCAGCATTTT.